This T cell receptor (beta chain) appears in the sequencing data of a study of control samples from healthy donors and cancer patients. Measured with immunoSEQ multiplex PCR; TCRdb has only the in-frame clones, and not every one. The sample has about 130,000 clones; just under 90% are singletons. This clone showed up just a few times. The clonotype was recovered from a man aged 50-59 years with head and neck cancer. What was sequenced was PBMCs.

The CDR3 loop reads CASSQDTRTGKSSYNSPLHF. CDR3 DNA sequence: TGTGCCAGCAGCCAAGATACCCGGACAGGGAAAAGCTCCTATAATTCACCCCTCCACTTT. This chain uses TRBV4-2 with TRBJ1-6; 8 positions match TRBD1. This CDR3 region has 20 residues. Looked up from germline, CDR1 is LGHNA and CDR2 is YNFKEQ. V shed 0 bases, J shed 0 bases, and the junction held 10 bases outside the gene matches.